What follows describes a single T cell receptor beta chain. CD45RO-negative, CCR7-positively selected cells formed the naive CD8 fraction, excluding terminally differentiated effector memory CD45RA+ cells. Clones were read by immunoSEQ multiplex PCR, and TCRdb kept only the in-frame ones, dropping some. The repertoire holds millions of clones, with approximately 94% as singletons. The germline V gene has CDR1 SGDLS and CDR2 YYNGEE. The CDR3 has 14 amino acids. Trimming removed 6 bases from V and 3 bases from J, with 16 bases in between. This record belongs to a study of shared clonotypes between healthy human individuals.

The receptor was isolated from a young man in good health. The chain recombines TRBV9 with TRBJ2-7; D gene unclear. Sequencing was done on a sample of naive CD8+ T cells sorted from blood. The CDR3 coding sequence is TGTGCCAGCACCCCGGGCATATCGGGCTACGAGCAGTACTTC. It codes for CASTPGISGYEQYF. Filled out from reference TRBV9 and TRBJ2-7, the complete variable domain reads DSGVTQTPKHLITATGQRVTLRCSPRSGDLSVYWYQQSLDQGLQFLIQYYNGEERAKGNILERFSAQQFPDLHSELNLSSLELGDSALYFCASTPGISGYEQYFGPGTRLTVT.